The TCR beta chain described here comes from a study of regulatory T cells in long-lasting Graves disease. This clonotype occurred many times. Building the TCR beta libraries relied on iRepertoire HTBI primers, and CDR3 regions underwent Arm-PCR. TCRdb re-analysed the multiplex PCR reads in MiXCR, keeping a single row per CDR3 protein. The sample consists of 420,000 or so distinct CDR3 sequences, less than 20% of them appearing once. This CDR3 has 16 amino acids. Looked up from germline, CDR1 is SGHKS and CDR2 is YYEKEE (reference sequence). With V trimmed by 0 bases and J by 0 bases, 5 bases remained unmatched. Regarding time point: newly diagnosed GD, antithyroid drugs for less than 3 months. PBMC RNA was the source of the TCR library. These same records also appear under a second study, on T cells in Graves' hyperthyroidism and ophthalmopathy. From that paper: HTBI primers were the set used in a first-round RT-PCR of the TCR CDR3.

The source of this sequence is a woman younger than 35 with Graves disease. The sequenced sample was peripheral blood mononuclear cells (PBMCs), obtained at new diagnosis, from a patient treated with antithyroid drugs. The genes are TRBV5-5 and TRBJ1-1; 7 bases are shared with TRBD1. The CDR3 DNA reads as TGTGCCAGCAGCTTGGCCTGGCAGGGGGTGAACACTGAAGCTTTCTTT. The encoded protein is CASSLAWQGVNTEAFF.